A selection of T cell receptor beta chains follows, all from one sample in a study of shared clonotypes between healthy human individuals. Sequenced by immunoSEQ multiplex PCR; TCRdb stores in-frame clones only, minus some. The sample consists of about 1 million clones, around four fifths of them appearing once. Specimen: memory CD4+ T cells sorted from blood. The source is a man between 18 and 29 years old in good health. CDR3s include the opening cysteine and the closing phenylalanine or tryptophan. A D gene is named only where the DNA matches it firmly. Expanded clones are given a class, and other clones once, few, many or no size at all.

v_gene	d_gene	j_gene	abundance	CDR3nt	CDR3aa
TRBV6-1	NA	TRBJ2-3	once	TGTGCCAGCAGTGAACAGGGTACAACAGATACGCAGTATTTT	CASSEQGTTDTQYF
TRBV10-3	NA	TRBJ2-7	NA	TGTGCCATCAGTGGCCTGGCGGGGAAGGCCTACGAGCAGTACTTC	CAISGLAGKAYEQYF
TRBV15	NA	TRBJ1-1	NA	TGTGCCACCACCACCAAAGGACAGTTAACTGAAGCTTTCTTT	CATTTKGQLTEAFF
TRBV18	TRBD1	TRBJ2-7	NA	TGTGCCAGCTCACCGACGGGACAGGGGTCCTACGAGCAGTACTTC	CASSPTGQGSYEQYF
TRBV2	TRBD2	TRBJ2-3	NA	TGTGCCAGCAGTGTGGCGGGGGTTAATACGCAGTATTTT	CASSVAGVNTQYF
TRBV4-3	TRBD1	TRBJ1-6	NA	TGCGCCAGCAGCCAAGAGCCCTGGACCCCTGACAGGGGGCGGAACTCACCCCTCCACTTT	CASSQEPWTPDRGRNSPLHF
TRBV28	NA	TRBJ2-1	NA	TGTGCCAGCGGTTCTTGGAGAGAGCAGTTCTTC	CASGSWREQFF
TRBV18	TRBD1	TRBJ1-6	NA	TGTGCCAGCTCCTTAGACAGGGGGAATTCACCCCTCCACTTT	CASSLDRGNSPLHF
TRBV4-3	NA	TRBJ2-2	NA	TGCGCCAGCAGCCAAGATGCCGTTACCGGGGAGCTGTTTTTT	CASSQDAVTGELFF
TRBV5-1	NA	TRBJ2-5	few	TGCGCGTCCTACGGGTTTGGGGGAGAGACCCAGTACTTC	CASYGFGGETQYF
TRBV7-2	NA	TRBJ2-3	NA	TGTGCCAGCAGCCAACTGCGGGCAGATACGCAGTATTTT	CASSQLRADTQYF
TRBV19	TRBD1	TRBJ1-2	NA	TGTGCCAGTAGTTTTTCCGGGACAGTCGGGGTTACGGATGGCTACACCTTC	CASSFSGTVGVTDGYTF
TRBV7-2	NA	TRBJ1-6	once	TGTGCCAGCAGCTCCCGACAGCGACCCCTCCACTTT	CASSSRQRPLHF
TRBV9	NA	TRBJ2-5	NA	TGTGCCAGCAGGAAACCGGGACTTGGGGAGACCCAGTACTTC	CASRKPGLGETQYF
TRBV4-3	TRBD1	TRBJ1-2	NA	TGCGCCAGCAGCGGGCACAGGGGTCCTAACTATGGCTACACCTTC	CASSGHRGPNYGYTF
TRBV15	NA	TRBJ2-1	NA	TGTGCCACCAGCGGCCGCGACTACGACCTGGGGAATGAGCAGTTCTTC	CATSGRDYDLGNEQFF
TRBV2	TRBD1	TRBJ1-2	NA	TGTGCCAGCAGGGGACAGGGTCATGGCTACACCTTC	CASRGQGHGYTF
TRBV5-1	NA	TRBJ1-4	NA	TGCGCCAGCAGCGGAGGCAACATGGCAACTAATGAAAAACTGTTTTTT	CASSGGNMATNEKLFF
TRBV27	NA	TRBJ2-3	NA	TGTGCCAGCAGCCTTGGACAGACGGGCACAGATACGCAGTATTTT	CASSLGQTGTDTQYF
TRBV21-1	NA	TRBJ1-4	NA	TGTGCCAGCAGCAAAGGGGACAGGGGTTGGGAAAAACTGTTTTTT	CASSKGDRGWEKLFF
TRBV2	TRBD1	TRBJ1-2	few	TGTGCCAGCAGTGCCCAACAGGGGGCGAATGGCTACACCTTC	CASSAQQGANGYTF
TRBV5-6	NA	TRBJ2-2	NA	TGTGCCAGCAGCTTGGACCGGAGGACCGGGGAGCTGTTTTTT	CASSLDRRTGELFF
TRBV6-1	NA	TRBJ1-2	NA	TGTGCCAGCAGTGAAGGGACGTCATGGGGCTATGGCTACACCTTC	CASSEGTSWGYGYTF
TRBV2	TRBD1	TRBJ1-2	few	TGTGCCAGCAAGGAGGGGGCCTCTGGCTACACCTTC	CASKEGASGYTF
TRBV12-1	NA	TRBJ2-7	few	TGTGCCAGCAGCCTACCGGGACCGTACTACGAGCAGTACTTC	CASSLPGPYYEQYF
TRBV7-8	NA	TRBJ2-1	NA	TGTGCCAGCAGCTTAGGTCAGGGGAGGAATGAGCAGTTCTTC	CASSLGQGRNEQFF
TRBV5-1	NA	TRBJ2-7	few	TGCGCCAGCAGCCAGGGGCCCGGCCTATCCTACGAGCAGTACTTC	CASSQGPGLSYEQYF
TRBV9	TRBD2	TRBJ2-3	NA	TGTGCCAGCAGCGTATCTAGCGGGGGGACTCTTATCACAGATACGCAGTATTTT	CASSVSSGGTLITDTQYF
TRBV7-2	NA	TRBJ2-3	NA	TGTGCCAGCAGCTCCTTCACAGATACGCAGTATTTT	CASSSFTDTQYF
TRBV7-2	TRBD1	TRBJ2-7	NA	TGTGCCAGCAGCCCCTCGGACAGGGGAAGCTACGAGCAGTACTTC	CASSPSDRGSYEQYF
TRBV7-2	TRBD2	TRBJ2-2	NA	TGTGCCAGCAGCGCACAAGCGGGGAAAAGCGGGGAGCTGTTTTTT	CASSAQAGKSGELFF